These 12 T cell receptor beta chains were all obtained from the same sample, sequenced in a study of T cell clonality in common variable immunodeficiency. Repertoires were generated with immunoSEQ multiplex PCR, while TCRdb's copy carries only in-frame clones and drops some. This sample includes tens of thousands of clones with no singletons; its ten biggest clones take up 1.5% to 2%. The sequencing input was peripheral blood mononuclear cells. All receptors derive from a person aged 18 to 75 in good health.

This clone was observed many times. The read ends 3 residues early relative to the CDR3; the germline J gene fills the gap. The chain combines TRBV7-3 with TRBJ2-1; 8 nucleotides match TRBD2. This CDR3 spans 16 amino acids. V was pared by 2 bases and J by 5 bases, with 8 bases of the junction left unmatched. In germline, CDR1 is SGHTA, CDR2 FQGTGA. The CDR3 sequence: CASSLENGGGDNEQFF. The sequenced part of the CDR3 DNA is TGTGCCAGCAGCTTAGAGAACGGGGGGGGAGACAATGAG.

This clone was detected ten times or more. Sequencing ends 3 residues short of the CDR3 end; the germline J gene provides the rest. The V call is TRBV30, the J call TRBJ1-5; TRBD1 aligns across 7 bases. The length of the CDR3 is 14 residues. CDR1 GTSNPN and CDR2 SVGIG come from the germline V gene (reference sequence). The trim removed 2 bases at V and 3 bases at J, leaving 4 bases unmatched. The CDR3 protein is CAWSPGQSNQPQHF. The DNA read from the CDR3 is TGTGCCTGGAGTCCGGGACAGTCCAATCAGCCC. Using reference TRBV30 and TRBJ1-5 for the parts outside the CDR3, the full variable domain is SQTIHQWPATLVQPVGSPLSLECTVEGTSNPNLYWYRQAAGRGLQLLFYSVGIGQISSEVPQNLSASRPQDRQFILSSKKLLLSDSGFYLCAWSPGQSNQPQHFGDGTRLSIL.

The table lists this clone with many counts. The CDR3 end lies 3 residues beyond the end of the read and is filled in from the germline J gene. This chain uses TRBV11-2 with TRBJ2-7; a weak D match, TRBD1 (6 bases). The V gene's germline CDR1 is SGHAT and CDR2 FQNNGV. V lost 5 bases, J lost 3 bases, and 14 bases lay in between. The CDR3 is 14 residues long. The CDR3 protein is CASSSRDKSYEQYF. The part of the CDR3 DNA that was read is TGTGCCAGCAGCAGCCGGGACAAGAGCTACGAG.

Concerning this clone: The read is 3 residues too short to cover the CDR3 end, so that end is filled in from the germline J gene. The chain recombines TRBV11-2 with TRBJ2-7, with 12 bases identical to TRBD2. The CDR3 extends over 14 amino acids. Trimming at V came to 8 bases and at J to 2 bases, leaving 4 bases not matched to a gene. The germline CDR1 and CDR2 sequences are SGHAT and FQNNGV. The CDR3 is CASGASGRAYEQYF. The CDR3 DNA, read in part, is TGTGCCAGCGGGGCTAGCGGGAGGGCCTACGAG.

Within the sample, this clone is medium-sized. The read comes to an end 3 residues before the CDR3 does, leaving the germline J gene to fill in the end. The gene calls are TRBV14 and TRBJ1-1, with D possibly matching TRBD1 (6 bases). Germline CDR1 is SGHDN and CDR2 is FVKESK. V dropped 5 bases and J dropped 4 bases, with 14 bases sitting between them. The CDR3 has 14 amino acids. The covered CDR3 bases are TGTGCCAGCAGCGCGGGGGCGAGGGGCACTGAA. This translates into CASSAGARGTE. In full, the CDR3 is CASSAGARGTEAFF.

This clone was picked up many times. The CDR3 extends 3 residues past the end of the read, so its final part is completed from the germline J gene. J is TRBJ2-6 and V is TRBV4-1; D perhaps matches TRBD1 (6 bases). The CDR3 length is 17 residues. Germline lookup yields CDR1 MGHRA and CDR2 YSYEKL. V lost 4 bases to trimming and J lost 0 bases, with 13 bases between them. The CDR3 spells CASSRDTSRSGANVLTF. The CDR3 DNA, read in part, is TGCGCCAGCAGCCGGGACACCTCCCGCTCTGGGGCCAACGTC.

This clone was recorded at least ten times. CDR3 bases read: TGTGCCAGTAGTAGGCAGGGAACCTACGAG. It specifies CASSRQGTYE. The full CDR3 reads CASSRQGTYEQYF. The chain carries TRBV19 and TRBJ2-7; a weak D match, TRBD1 (5 bases). The CDR3 end lies 3 residues beyond the end of the read and is filled in from the germline J gene. V lost 4 bases and J 2 bases, leaving 9 bases between the germline ends. The CDR3 has 13 amino acids. Germline CDR1 is LNHDA and CDR2 is SQIVND (reference sequence).

This clone was observed at least ten times. The CDR3 end is not reached by the read, which stops 3 residues before it; the germline J gene fills it in. The J gene is TRBJ2-2, the V gene TRBV5-1; 12 positions match TRBD1. Germline lookup yields CDR1 SGHRS and CDR2 YFSETQ. V dropped 2 bases and J dropped 7; count of bases not matched to a gene: 9. The CDR3 contains 17 residues. The DNA read from the CDR3 is TGCGCCAGCAGCTTTGGCCGGGACAGGGGGCACGGCGGGGAG. This codes for CASSFGRDRGHGGE. The entire CDR3 protein is CASSFGRDRGHGGELFF.

This clone was detected ten times or more. The CDR3 extends 3 residues past the end of the read, so its final part is completed from the germline J gene. The V and J genes are TRBV5-6 and TRBJ2-7; 7 positions match TRBD2. Germline V CDR1 and CDR2: SGHDT, YYEEEE. The CDR3 loop spans 14 amino acids. Trimming removed 1 base from V and 2 bases from J; junction bases left unmatched: 3. CDR3 DNA (partial): TGTGCCAGCAGCTTGCCTAGCGGCGCCTACGAG. Amino acid sequence: CASSLPSGAYE. The full CDR3 is CASSLPSGAYEQYF. The complete variable domain, with remaining parts taken from reference TRBV5-6 and TRBJ2-7, reads DAGVTQSPTHLIKTRGQQVTLRCSPKSGHDTVSWYQQALGQGPQFIFQYYEEEERQRGNFPDRFSGHQFPNYSSELNVNALLLGDSALYLCASSLPSGAYEQYFGPGTRLTVT.

This clone was seen ten or more times. CDR3 DNA, as far as it was read: TGTGCCAGCTCAGGCAGTAACACCGGGGAG. It translates to CASSGSNTGE. The whole CDR3 protein is CASSGSNTGELFF. The chain combines TRBV18 with TRBJ2-2; no reliable D call. The CDR3 goes on 3 residues after the read ends, and that part is filled in from the germline J gene. CDR1 KGHSH and CDR2 LQKENI come from the germline V gene. V was clipped by 5 bases and J by 2 bases, with 6 bases between them. The CDR3 covers 13 residues.

This clone was seen repeatedly, ten times or more. Sequencing ends 3 residues short of the CDR3 end; the germline J gene provides the rest. The chain joins TRBV19 to TRBJ1-2; 11 bases fit TRBD1. The CDR3 covers 15 residues. The V segment lost 5 bases and the J segment 2 bases; nucleotides outside the gene matches: 4. Germline-derived CDR1 and CDR2 are LNHDA and SQIVND (reference sequence). CDR3 DNA, as far as it was read: TGTGCCAGTAGTTCCGGGACAGGGGGAAACTATGGC. Its translation: CASSSGTGGNYG. The CDR3 as a whole reads CASSSGTGGNYGYTF.

This clone occurred many times. The read is 3 residues too short to cover the CDR3 end, so that end is filled in from the germline J gene. V usage is TRBV14 and J usage is TRBJ1-1, with a possible D match to TRBD1 (6 bases). The germline V gene encodes CDR1 SGHDN and CDR2 FVKESK. This CDR3 is 13 amino acids long. This chain's CDR3 is CASSPGTTPGAFF. Partial CDR3 DNA: TGTGCCAGCAGCCCCGGGACAACACCTGGA.